The TCR beta chain described here comes from a study of T cell repertoires in cytomegalovirus infection. Study as a whole: Public TCR beta signatures provided an indication of both CMV infection and a matching HLA type. Points from the study as a whole: Carriers of CMV plus the relevant HLA were identified by cumulative public TCR beta family frequency.

At least ten counts were recorded for this clonotype. Its antigen is currently unknown. Each CDR3 protein gets one entry after TCRdb re-called the reads with MiXCR. The sample consists of under 850,000 distinct CDR3 sequences, 35% to 45% of them appearing once. This CDR3 contains 14 residues. The germline V gene encodes CDR1 KGHDR and CDR2 SFDVKD. Trimming pared 4 bases from V and 7 bases from J, leaving 13 bases between. This chain uses TRBV24-1 with TRBJ1-5; possibly TRBD1 for D (6 bases). Sample: PBMCs. The source is a human donor in good health (CMV status not recorded). Some clones in this sample may be carry-over from other donors' samples. CDR3 loop: CATSEPGQNQPQHF. DNA of the CDR3: TGTGCCACCAGTGAGCCGGGACAAAACCAGCCCCAGCATTTT.